The next 14 T cell receptor beta chains were all read from a single sample in a study of identical twins (dated by TCRdb to about 2016). Library preparation employed 5' RACE. The sample was run on an Illumina HiSeq 2000. The raw public data were reprocessed by TCRdb itself: fastp quality trimming at Q25, MiXCR clonotype calling, in-frame beta chains only. A single entry per CDR3 protein holds the most common genes and DNA from its merged rows. The sample table contains around 370,000 distinct CDR3 sequences; only one count was recorded for about 9% of them. The biggest ten clones account for approximately 9.3% of the sample. Sequencing was done on a sample of naive T cells sorted from blood. The cell subset or site label, as the study defines it: cells isolated with a human naive T-cell isolation kit. The source is a woman between 45 and 60 years old in good health.

This clonotype was counted between two and nine times. The rearrangement joins TRBV20-1 to TRBJ2-2, with TRBD2 identical over 9 bases. CDR1 is DFQATT and CDR2 is SNEGSKA in the germline V gene (reference sequence). The CDR3 spans 14 residues. The trim removed 6 bases at V and 7 bases at J, leaving 9 bases unmatched. The CDR3: CSAPSSGNVGELFF. The DNA of the CDR3 is TGCAGTGCCCCCTCTAGCGGGAATGTCGGGGAGCTGTTTTTT.

The table lists this clonotype with many counts. The chain has TRBV5-6 and TRBJ2-5; 7 nucleotides line up with TRBD1. Germline V lookup: CDR1 SGHDT, CDR2 YYEEEE. V dropped 3 bases and J dropped 6; count of bases not matched to a gene: 5. The CDR3 sequence is 13 residues long. Here the CDR3 reads CASSYRGFKTQYF. The CDR3 region has the DNA TGTGCCAGCAGCTACAGGGGATTCAAGACCCAGTACTTC.

This chain joins TRBV7-9 and TRBJ2-3; possibly TRBD1 for D (5 bases). V was cut by 1 base and J by 3 bases, with 17 bases left in between. The CDR3 is 17 amino acids. Per the germline V gene, CDR1 is SEHNR and CDR2 is FQNEAQ (reference sequence). CDR3: CASSLGGATGATDTQYF. The CDR3 nucleotides are TGTGCCAGCAGCTTAGGTGGGGCTACGGGTGCTACAGATACGCAGTATTTT.

V gene TRBV9 combines with J gene TRBJ2-3; 10 nucleotides agree with TRBD1. Germline-derived CDR1 and CDR2 are SGDLS and YYNGEE. Unmatched junction bases numbered 7, after V lost 0 bases and J lost 6 bases. The CDR3 totals 16 residues. As DNA, the CDR3 is TGTGCCAGCAGCGTAGCCGGGACAGGGGCGACGGATACGCAGTATTTT. Amino acid sequence: CASSVAGTGATDTQYF.

This chain uses TRBV20-1 with TRBJ2-1; TRBD2 agrees at 8 bases. CDR1 and CDR2 (germline): DFQATT, SNEGSKA (reference sequence). The CDR3 contains 14 residues. The V gene end was trimmed by 2 bases and the J gene end by 8 bases; junction bases not matched to a gene: 8. CDR3 loop: CSARLAGGRDEQFF. CDR3 nucleotides: TGCAGTGCTAGATTGGCGGGAGGAAGGGATGAGCAGTTCTTC.

In its sample, this clonotype was seen many times. This rearrangement joins TRBV5-1 to TRBJ2-7; 12 bases are shared with TRBD1. Germline V gene sequence: CDR1 SGHRS, CDR2 YFSETQ. The CDR3 has 16 residues. With V trimmed by 0 bases and J by 3 bases, 4 bases remained unmatched. CDR3 in DNA: TGCGCCAGCAGCTTGGCCGGGACAGGGGGCTTCTACGAGCAGTACGTC. Its translation: CASSLAGTGGFYEQYV.

This clonotype was counted ten times or more. The chain recombines TRBV5-1 with TRBJ2-1, with 8 nucleotides matching TRBD1. V shed 0 bases, J shed 7 bases, and the junction held 9 bases outside the gene matches. This CDR3 spans 16 amino acids. CDR1 SGHRS and CDR2 YFSETQ come from the germline V gene. CDR3 amino acids: CASSLESGQGRNEQFF. The CDR3, as DNA: TGCGCCAGCAGCTTGGAATCAGGACAGGGACGGAATGAGCAGTTCTTC.

This clonotype was observed at least ten times. The gene calls are TRBV10-2 and TRBJ2-7, with D uncertain. V shed 3 bases and J shed 0 bases, with 12 bases lying between them. CDR3 length equals 15 residues. Germline V CDR1 and CDR2: WSHSY, SAAADI. CDR3 nucleotide sequence: TGCGCCAGCAGTGATGGGTGGCAGCTCTCCTACGAGCAGTACTTC. Translating gives CASSDGWQLSYEQYF.

The J gene is TRBJ2-5, the V gene TRBV20-1, with 9 bases that match TRBD2. Germline trimming cut 4 bases from V and 5 bases from J; bases unmatched to any gene: 11. Per germline, CDR1 DFQATT and CDR2 SNEGSKA (reference sequence). CDR3 size: 15 residues. This chain's CDR3 is CSAKLPSGELETQYF. In DNA, the CDR3 is TGCAGTGCTAAACTTCCTAGCGGGGAGTTGGAGACCCAGTACTTC.

CDR3 nucleotide sequence: TGTGCCAGCCGTGTTAGCGGGACCGACGAGCAGTACTTC. This sequence encodes CASRVSGTDEQYF. The chain has TRBV12-3 or TRBV12-4 and TRBJ2-7; 8 bases line up with TRBD2. V gave up 8 bases and J gave up 5 bases; unmatched junction bases: 8. CDR3 size: 13 residues.

This chain links TRBV7-2 with TRBJ2-1; no clear D gene. Germline-derived CDR1 and CDR2 are SGHTA and FQGNSA. This CDR3 is 12 amino acids long. V lost 3 bases, J lost 7 bases, and 7 bases lay in between. The CDR3 DNA follows: TGTGCCAGCAGCTTTCCTAGGAATGAGCAGTTCTTC. It translates to CASSFPRNEQFF.

Note on this clonotype: Since a much larger clone is just one base distant, this may be a read error. It is likely a read error, because the conserved phenylalanine at the end of the CDR3 is missing. This sequence joins TRBV7-2 and TRBJ1-4; D gene ambiguous. The CDR3 is 14 residues long. V shed 5 bases and J shed 7 bases, with 14 bases lying between them. CDR1 and CDR2 from the germline V gene are SGHTA and FQGNSA. This chain's CDR3 is CASSAGGSTEKLFI. DNA of the CDR3: TGTGCCAGCAGCGCGGGAGGGAGTACTGAAAAACTGTTTATT.

The chain couples TRBV19 to TRBJ2-5; 8 nucleotides agree with TRBD1. CDR1 LNHDA and CDR2 SQIVND come from the germline V gene (reference sequence). The CDR3 covers 14 residues. Trimming at V came to 1 base and at J to 6 bases, leaving 4 bases not matched to a gene. The CDR3 reads CASSIVGQGKTQYF. The CDR3 nucleotides are TGTGCCAGTAGTATAGTCGGACAGGGAAAGACCCAGTACTTC.

This clonotype was detected many times. The junction departs from the called germline gene at one end, perhaps through a read error. The chain joins TRBV5-1 to TRBJ2-3; 8 bases align to TRBD1. The V gene's germline CDR1 is SGHRS and CDR2 YFSETQ. The CDR3 runs 16 residues. In DNA, the CDR3 is TGTGCCAGCAGCTTGGCGGGGACAGGCGTCACAGATACGCAGTATTTT. Translation: CASSLAGTGVTDTQYF.